The 32 T cell receptor beta chains below come from one sample, sequenced in a study of shared T cell receptors in the human thymus. Generated by immunoSEQ multiplex PCR, the TCRdb table keeps only in-frame clones and is missing some. In the table there are more than 550,000 clones, 70% to 90% of which are singletons. These same data were also listed under a study on human thymus T cells.

Sequenced sample: thymocytes. Every receptor here comes from a boy in the first two years of life with a congenital heart defect.

The chain couples TRBV25-1 to TRBJ2-1; 8 positions match TRBD2. V lost 6 bases to trimming and J lost 2 bases; unmatched junction nucleotides: 6. CDR1 and CDR2 from the germline V gene are MGHDK and SYGVNS. The CDR3 totals 15 residues. The CDR3 reads CASRTGTRAYNEQFF. Here the CDR3 DNA reads TGTGCCAGCAGAACCGGGACTAGGGCCTACAATGAGCAGTTCTTC.

The chain has TRBV20-1 and TRBJ2-5; 7 positions agree with TRBD2. The CDR3 runs to 11 residues. The germline CDR1 and CDR2 sequences are DFQATT and SNEGSKA (reference sequence). V shed 7 bases and J 4 bases; nucleotides not matched to a gene: 3. The CDR3 reads CSVGGVETQYF. Written as DNA, the CDR3 is TGCAGTGTTGGGGGGGTAGAGACCCAGTACTTC.

The chain recombines TRBV21-1 with TRBJ1-3; TRBD1 is the table's D call, not checked against the DNA. TRBV21-1 is termed a pseudogene. CDR3 length: 13 amino acids. The DNA for the CDR3 is TGTGCCAGCAGGGACAGTAGGCCCGACGCCATATATTTT. The encoded protein is CASRDSRPDAIYF.

The chain combines TRBV15 with TRBJ1-4; D is unclear. The germline V gene encodes CDR1 LNHNV and CDR2 YYDKDF (reference sequence). The CDR3 contains 19 residues. Between the trimmed V and J ends, which lost 0 bases and 0 bases, there was a span of 17 bases. In nucleotides, the CDR3 is TGTGCCACCAGCAGAGATGGTGTCAGTAAGATCCCAACTAATGAAAAACTGTTTTTT. Amino acid sequence: CATSRDGVSKIPTNEKLFF.

V and J are TRBV11-2 and TRBJ1-3; 8 bases map to TRBD1. V lost 2 bases and J lost 3; bases outside the gene matches: 3. The V gene's germline CDR1 is SGHAT and CDR2 FQNNGV. This CDR3 comprises 15 residues. The CDR3 sequence is CASSLLQGVGNTIYF. CDR3 DNA: TGTGCCAGCAGCTTACTACAGGGGGTTGGAAACACCATATATTTT.

The chain is built from TRBV6-1 and TRBJ1-3, with D possibly matching TRBD1 (6 bases). The germline V and J ends were trimmed by 0 bases and 0 bases, with 6 bases remaining between them. Germline V gene data show CDR1 as MNHNS and CDR2 as SASEGT. This CDR3 comprises 15 residues. CDR3 DNA sequence: TGTGCCAGCAGTGAAGCGGGGGCCTCTGGAAACACCATATATTTT. Protein sequence: CASSEAGASGNTIYF.

The CDR3: CASAGQGVSLDGELFF. The CDR3 DNA reads as TGTGCCAGCGCGGGACAGGGTGTTAGCTTGGATGGGGAGCTGTTTTTT. V is TRBV19 and J is TRBJ2-2, with TRBD1 matching over 9 bases. There are 16 residues in the CDR3. CDR1 and CDR2 (germline): LNHDA, SQIVND (reference sequence). Trimming removed 9 bases from V and 8 bases from J; junction bases left unmatched: 16.

V gene TRBV5-1 combines with J gene TRBJ1-3; D is possibly TRBD1 (6 bases). The CDR3 sequence is 15 residues long. The V gene's germline CDR1 is SGHRS and CDR2 YFSETQ. Trimming took off 4 bases at V and 0 bases at J, with 11 bases between the two ends. The CDR3 here is CASSTGQLSGNTIYF. CDR3 nucleotide sequence: TGCGCCAGCAGCACTGGACAGCTCTCTGGAAACACCATATATTTT.

Here the CDR3 DNA reads TGCGCCAGCAGCCAAGATAAGGGGGTAACTGGCAATCAGCCCCAGCATTTT. Encoded protein: CASSQDKGVTGNQPQHF. The J gene is TRBJ1-5, the V gene TRBV4-3; TRBD1 is a possible D gene (6 bases). Trimming removed 0 bases at V and 2 bases at J, with 14 bases between. Germline lookup yields CDR1 LGHNA and CDR2 YSLEER. The CDR3 is made up of 17 amino acids.

The chain combines TRBV10-3 with TRBJ1-5, with a tentative D call TRBD1 (6 bases). V was trimmed by 2 bases and J by 0 bases, leaving 17 bases between them. CDR1 and CDR2 (germline): ENHRY, SYGVKD. The CDR3 runs to 18 residues. The CDR3 spells CAISEKPGGEDSNQPQHF. In nucleotides, the CDR3 is TGTGCCATCAGTGAGAAGCCTGGGGGCGAGGATAGCAATCAGCCCCAGCATTTT.

The rearrangement links TRBV28 to TRBJ1-1; D unresolved. V was pared by 3 bases and J by 8 bases, with 10 bases between. CDR1 is MDHEN and CDR2 is SYDVKM in the germline V gene. This CDR3 region has 12 residues. The CDR3 protein is CASSFLAEEAFF. The CDR3 nucleotides read TGTGCCAGCAGTTTTCTCGCGGAAGAAGCTTTCTTT.

This clone came up a few times. This chain uses TRBV5-1 with TRBJ1-3; 9 bases match TRBD1. CDR3 length: 14 residues. Germline lookup yields CDR1 SGHRS and CDR2 YFSETQ. V gave up 1 base and J gave up 4 bases; unmatched junction bases: 0. The CDR3 nucleotides read TGCGCCAGCAGCTTGACAGGGGGCGGAAACACCATATATTTT. This translates into CASSLTGGGNTIYF.

With respect to this clone: Within the sample, other DNA sequences also encode this same CDR3. The J gene is TRBJ2-7, the V gene TRBV5-1, with a possible D match to TRBD2 (5 bases). V was clipped by 0 bases and J by 4 bases, with 5 bases between them. Per germline, CDR1 SGHRS and CDR2 YFSETQ. CDR3 length equals 12 residues. For the CDR3, the DNA is TGCGCCAGCAGCTTGGGCGGGTACGAGCAGTACTTC. It is translated as CASSLGGYEQYF.

The rearrangement links TRBV5-4 to TRBJ1-4, with D tentatively TRBD1 (6 bases). V was pared by 0 bases and J by 3 bases, with 9 bases between. Germline lookup yields CDR1 SGHNT and CDR2 YYREEE (reference sequence). The CDR3 extends over 15 amino acids. The CDR3 DNA reads as TGTGCCAGCAGCTTGGCAGGGGAAGCTAATGAAAAACTGTTTTTT. Translating gives CASSLAGEANEKLFF.

V and J are TRBV6-5 and TRBJ2-5; TRBD1 aligns across 10 bases. The length of the CDR3 is 15 residues. Germline CDR1 MNHEY, CDR2 SVGAGI. V shed 5 bases and J 2 bases; nucleotides not matched to a gene: 5. DNA for the CDR3: TGTGCCAGCAGTGCCCGGGACAGGGGTCAAGAGACCCAGTACTTC. It codes for CASSARDRGQETQYF.

DNA for the CDR3: TGTGCCAGCAGCTTTAGCGGGGCGGGGGAGACCCAGTACTTC. As protein: CASSFSGAGETQYF. The rearrangement joins TRBV7-9 to TRBJ2-5, with 8 bases fitting TRBD2. Trimming removed 3 bases from V and 5 bases from J; junction bases left unmatched: 5. CDR3 length equals 14 residues. Germline V gene data show CDR1 as SEHNR and CDR2 as FQNEAQ (reference sequence).

V is TRBV7-6 and J is TRBJ2-7; 7 nucleotides line up with TRBD2. V was pared by 5 bases and J by 2 bases, with 9 bases of the junction left unmatched. The CDR3 loop spans 15 amino acids. CDR1 SGHVS and CDR2 FNYEAQ come from the germline V gene. The CDR3 spells CASSPRTTSPYEQYF. CDR3 nucleotides: TGTGCCAGCAGCCCTCGGACGACTAGCCCCTACGAGCAGTACTTC.

V usage is TRBV4-3 and J usage is TRBJ1-2, with a weak D call TRBD1 (6 bases). The CDR3 is made up of 14 amino acids. CDR1 is LGHNA, CDR2 YSLEER, per germline. V shed 0 bases and J shed 1 base, with 6 bases lying between them. CDR3 coding DNA: TGCGCCAGCAGCCAAGAGGACAGTAACTATGGCTACACCTTC. Translation: CASSQEDSNYGYTF.

Only one count was recorded for this clone. CDR3 DNA: TGTGCCAGCAGCCAAGATGAGGCGGACACAGATACGCAGTATTTT. Encoded protein: CASSQDEADTDTQYF. This sequence joins TRBV14 and TRBJ2-3, with no clear D. This CDR3 has 15 residues. The germline V gene encodes CDR1 SGHDN and CDR2 FVKESK. Trimming removed 0 bases from V and 2 bases from J, with 9 bases in between. Variable domain in full (rest from reference TRBV14 and TRBJ2-3): EAGVTQFPSHSVIEKGQTVTLRCDPISGHDNLYWYRRVMGKEIKFLLHFVKESKQDESGMPNNRFLAERTGGTYSTLKVQPAELEDSGVYFCASSQDEADTDTQYFGPGTRLTVL.

The V and J genes are TRBV6-1 and TRBJ1-5, with 9 bases that match TRBD1. Per the germline V gene, CDR1 is MNHNS and CDR2 is SASEGT. The CDR3 covers 19 residues. The V and J ends lost 4 bases and 0 bases, in that order; junction bases with no gene match: 13. The CDR3 coding sequence is TGTGCCAGCAGTGGAACAGGGGGCGCGGGGATCGATAGCAATCAGCCCCAGCATTTT. This encodes CASSGTGGAGIDSNQPQHF.

The V gene is TRBV7-9, the J gene TRBJ1-2, with D tentatively TRBD1 (5 bases). The V end was cut by 7 bases, the J end by 4 bases, with 16 bases between. The CDR3 length is 14 residues. Germline V CDR1 and CDR2: SEHNR, FQNEAQ (reference sequence). The CDR3 DNA is TGTGCCAGCATGGGCCAGGGATACGGCTATGGCTACACCTTC. As protein: CASMGQGYGYGYTF.

The V gene is TRBV6-5, the J gene TRBJ1-6; the match to TRBD1 covers 9 bases. J gave up 4 bases and V 4 bases, and 5 bases lay outside the gene matches. The CDR3 consists of 16 residues. Germline-derived CDR1 and CDR2 are MNHEY and SVGAGI. For the CDR3, the DNA is TGTGCCAGCAGTTCGAGGGGACAGGGATATAATTCACCCCTCCACTTT. This codes for CASSSRGQGYNSPLHF.

The V call is TRBV28, the J call TRBJ2-1, with TRBD1 as a possible D gene (5 bases). Germline V CDR1 and CDR2: MDHEN, SYDVKM. The V gene lost 1 base and the J gene lost 4 bases, with 11 bases spanning the gap. The CDR3 is 15 amino acids. CDR3 bases: TGTGCCAGCAGTTTATTCAGGGCCGCGTACAATGAGCAGTTCTTC. Its protein is CASSLFRAAYNEQFF.

The chain uses TRBV18 and TRBJ2-1, with D maybe TRBD1 (5 bases). The germline V gene encodes CDR1 KGHSH and CDR2 LQKENI. The V gene lost 0 bases and the J gene lost 2 bases, with 17 bases spanning the gap. The CDR3 extends over 18 amino acids. CDR3 DNA: TGTGCCAGCTCACCACCGAGGTATGGATTGGGGCCCTACAATGAGCAGTTCTTC. This translates into CASSPPRYGLGPYNEQFF.

The chain combines TRBV4-1 with TRBJ1-2; 7 bases agree with TRBD1. The V gene end was trimmed by 5 bases and the J gene end by 1 base; junction bases not matched to a gene: 7. Germline-derived CDR1 and CDR2 are MGHRA and YSYEKL. The CDR3 runs to 15 residues. The CDR3 spells CASSKGQKFNYGYTF. CDR3 sequence (DNA): TGCGCCAGCAGCAAGGGACAGAAATTTAACTATGGCTACACCTTC.

The chain carries TRBV28 and TRBJ1-1; TRBD1 matches at 8 bases. Trimming at V came to 2 bases and at J to 3 bases, leaving 8 bases not matched to a gene. The CDR3 has 16 amino acids. CDR1 and CDR2 (germline): MDHEN, SYDVKM. The CDR3 bases are TGTGCCAGCAGTTTAAGGTTTTACAGGGGGGACACTGAAGCTTTCTTT. Translated: CASSLRFYRGDTEAFF.

The chain uses TRBV29-1 and TRBJ2-5; D remains ambiguous. CDR1 and CDR2 (germline): SQVTM, ANQGSEA. The CDR3 loop spans 13 amino acids. Trimming took off 1 base at V and 3 bases at J, with 9 bases between the two ends. For the CDR3, the DNA is TGCAGCGTTGAAGCCCAGTACAAAGAGACCCAGTACTTC. Translated, it gives CSVEAQYKETQYF.

The chain combines TRBV2 with TRBJ2-1; TRBD2 matches at 9 bases. Germline V CDR1 and CDR2: SNHLY, FYNNEI. V lost 10 bases, J lost 1 base, and 2 bases stayed unmatched. The CDR3 has 13 residues. The CDR3 loop reads CATSGRSYNEQFF. CDR3 DNA: TGTGCCACCAGCGGGAGGTCCTACAATGAGCAGTTCTTC.

This clone was recorded only once. CDR3 nucleotides: TGTGCCAGCAGCCAAGACGGCGTGACTAGCGGGTGGGGCAATGAGCAGTTCTTC. The encoded protein is CASSQDGVTSGWGNEQFF. The chain combines TRBV4-2 with TRBJ2-1, with 10 bases aligning to TRBD2. V lost 0 bases to trimming and J lost 6 bases; unmatched junction nucleotides: 11. CDR1 is LGHNA and CDR2 is YNFKEQ in the germline V gene. The CDR3 length is 18 residues.

The chain uses TRBV27 and TRBJ1-3, with D possibly matching TRBD1 (5 bases). The CDR3 extends over 16 amino acids. Deletions cut 3 bases from V and 0 bases from J, with 12 bases between. Germline V gene lookup returns CDR1 MNHEY and CDR2 SMNVEV (reference sequence). CDR3: CASSFGHLSSGNTIYF. The CDR3 DNA sequence: TGTGCCAGCAGTTTCGGACACCTGAGCTCTGGAAACACCATATATTTT.

This clone was picked up a small number of times. V usage is TRBV2 and J usage is TRBJ2-3; no definite D call. CDR1 is SNHLY, CDR2 FYNNEI, per germline. V lost 2 bases and J 0 bases, leaving 9 bases between the germline ends. The CDR3 runs 15 residues. Here the CDR3 DNA reads TGTGCCAGCAGTGAAAAGACAACTAGCACAGATACGCAGTATTTT. Translating it yields CASSEKTTSTDTQYF.

CDR3 amino acids: CASSTSGRFYNEQFF. CDR3 DNA: TGTGCCAGCAGTACAAGCGGGAGATTTTACAATGAGCAGTTCTTC. V gene TRBV2 combines with J gene TRBJ2-1, with 8 nucleotides matching TRBD2. Trimming removed 5 bases from V and 4 bases from J; junction bases left unmatched: 7. The germline V gene encodes CDR1 SNHLY and CDR2 FYNNEI. The CDR3 consists of 15 residues.